Listed below are T cell receptor beta chains from one sample, sequenced in a study of cytomegalovirus exposure and HLA in healthy donors. TCRdb keeps only in-frame clones here, not all; method: immunoSEQ multiplex PCR. The sample gives 100,000 to 150,000 clones, around three quarters of which show up once; roughly 3.9% is in the top ten. The material sequenced was PBMCs. The receptors were sampled from a male donor in good health and CMV-seropositive. CDR3s include the opening cysteine and the closing phenylalanine or tryptophan. Each record gives: clone size, V gene, J gene, D gene, CDR3 DNA, CDR3 protein. D genes are given only for firm matches. Size tells how often a clone was seen (once, few, many) or the class of an expanded clone, and some rows leave it out.

NA,TRBV28,TRBJ1-6,NA,TGTGCCAGCACCAGAACCGATAATTCACCCCTCCACTTT,CASTRTDNSPLHF
NA,TRBV7-9,TRBJ2-1,NA,TGTGCCAGCAGCTTAGCGCGGGGCCACGAGCAGTTCTTC,CASSLARGHEQFF
NA,TRBV5-1,TRBJ2-5,NA,TGCGCCAGCAGCCCAGGGCCGAAAGAGACCCAGTACTTC,CASSPGPKETQYF
NA,TRBV7-2,TRBJ1-5,NA,TGTGCCAGCAGCCCCCGCGGCCATCCTAATCAGCCCCAGCATTTT,CASSPRGHPNQPQHF
NA,TRBV7-9,TRBJ1-1,NA,TGTGCCAGCAGCTTAAGTTCGGAGAAAGCTTTCTTT,CASSLSSEKAFF
NA,TRBV7-9,TRBJ2-2,TRBD1,TGTTCCAGCAGCTTAGTAGGACAGGGATACACCGGGGAGCTGTTTTTT,CSSSLVGQGYTGELFF
few,TRBV28,TRBJ1-2,TRBD1,TGTGCCAGCGGGGGGACAGTAATTGGCTACACCTTC,CASGGTVIGYTF
NA,TRBV25-1,TRBJ2-4,NA,TGTGCCAGCAGTGGGGCTCCAAACAGTCAGTACTTC,CASSGAPNSQYF
NA,TRBV6-5,TRBJ2-3,NA,TGTGCCAGCAGCCCGCCCGGGGCAGATACGCAGTATTTT,CASSPPGADTQYF
NA,TRBV10-1,TRBJ2-2,NA,TGCGCCAGCAGTGAGCAGGCCCTCACCGGGGAGCTGTTTTTT,CASSEQALTGELFF
NA,TRBV5-1,TRBJ2-3,TRBD2,TGCGCCAGCAGCCCCTTAGCGGGGGGGGATACGCAGTATTTT,CASSPLAGGDTQYF
NA,TRBV28,TRBJ2-1,NA,TGTGCCAGCAGTTTTATGCCCTCGGACTTGAGCTCCTACAATGAGCAGTTCTTC,CASSFMPSDLSSYNEQFF
NA,TRBV27,TRBJ1-1,TRBD1,TGTGCCAGCAGCACAGGGGGCTACGCTTTCTTT,CASSTGGYAFF
NA,TRBV5-4,TRBJ2-2,TRBD1,TGTGCCAGCAGCTTGGAGGACAGGCCTACCGGGGAGCTGTTTTTT,CASSLEDRPTGELFF
few,TRBV5-4,TRBJ1-3,NA,TGTGCCAGCAGCTCCCCGGCGGACAGCTCTGGAAACACCATATATTTT,CASSSPADSSGNTIYF
once,TRBV14,TRBJ2-5,TRBD1,TGTGCCAGCAGCCAAGGGCTGGGACAGGGACAAGAGACCCAGTACTTC,CASSQGLGQGQETQYF
NA,TRBV6-5,TRBJ2-1,NA,TGTGCCAGCAGCCAAGCGGGTGGCCCCTACAATGAGCAGTTCTTC,CASSQAGGPYNEQFF
once,TRBV6-5,TRBJ2-1,TRBD1,TGTGCCAGCCGTCTTTTGGACAGGGGGCAGAATGAGCAGTTCTTC,CASRLLDRGQNEQFF
NA,TRBV5-1,TRBJ1-1,NA,TGCGCCAGCAGCGTTCAAGAAGCTTTCTTT,CASSVQEAFF
once,TRBV29-1,TRBJ2-7,TRBD2,TGCAGCGTTGGGCGCGGGGGCTCCTACGAGCAGTACTTC,CSVGRGGSYEQYF
few,TRBV6-5,TRBJ2-5,NA,TGTGCCAGCAGTTCCGGGATAGCGGAGACTCAAGAGACCCAGTACTTC,CASSSGIAETQETQYF
NA,TRBV6-6,TRBJ1-1,NA,TGTGCCAGCAGTTACTCAGGCGGCAACACTGAAGCTTTCTTT,CASSYSGGNTEAFF
NA,TRBV15,TRBJ2-7,TRBD1,TGTGCCACCAGCAGATTGGGTGGACAGGGTTTAGGCGAGCAGTACTTC,CATSRLGGQGLGEQYF
NA,TRBV2,TRBJ2-1,TRBD1,TGTGCCAGCAGGACCGGGACAGGGGGCCACAATGAGCAGTTCTTC,CASRTGTGGHNEQFF
NA,TRBV7-3,TRBJ2-3,TRBD2,TGTGCCAGCAGGACTAGCGCCCTTGCAGATACGCAGTATTTT,CASRTSALADTQYF
few,TRBV13,TRBJ2-3,NA,TGTGCCAGCAGCTTAGGTGCAGCGGGAGATACGCAGTATTTT,CASSLGAAGDTQYF
NA,TRBV5-1,TRBJ2-1,TRBD2,TGCGCCAGCAGCTTGGGAGCGTCTAGCGGTATGTACAATGAGCAGTTCTTC,CASSLGASSGMYNEQFF
NA,TRBV7-6,TRBJ2-7,TRBD1,TGTGCCAGCAGCTGGGACCCGACAGGGAACTACGAGCAGTACTTC,CASSWDPTGNYEQYF
few,TRBV2,TRBJ2-1,NA,TGTGCCAGCAGTGAACAATACAATGAGCAGTTCTTC,CASSEQYNEQFF
NA,TRBV5-1,TRBJ1-4,NA,TGCGCCAGCAGCTCGGGTCGGGGGGCGCATGAAAAACTGTTTTTT,CASSSGRGAHEKLFF
NA,TRBV18,TRBJ2-7,NA,TGTGCCAGCTCTCCGCAGGGCCACGCTATCCCCTCCGGGCAGTACTTC,CASSPQGHAIPSGQYF
NA,TRBV27,TRBJ2-1,NA,TGTGCCATCTCTACCGGGGGTGAGCAGTTCTTC,CAISTGGEQFF
NA,TRBV11-2,TRBJ1-1,NA,TGTGCCAGCAGCTTAGCAGTGAACACTGAAGCTTTCTTT,CASSLAVNTEAFF